The rows below give T cell receptor beta chains drawn from one sample of a study of T cells in localized non-small cell lung cancer. Clones were read by immunoSEQ multiplex PCR, and TCRdb kept only the in-frame ones, dropping some. The table lists 7,500 to 10,000 clones, 90% of them singletons. Sample: peripheral blood, taken before any cancer treatment. The source of these receptors is a male donor older than 55 with stage III squamous cell lung carcinoma. CDR3s include the opening cysteine and the closing phenylalanine or tryptophan. Fields, in order: J gene, clone size, D gene, V gene, CDR3 DNA, CDR3 protein. D genes are given only for firm matches. Expanded clones are given a class, and other clones once, few, many or no size at all.

TRBJ2-7,.,TRBD2,TRBV28,TGTGCCAGCAGTTTGCTGGGGGGGGGTGGCTACGAGCAGTACTTC,CASSLLGGGGYEQYF
TRBJ2-7,.,.,TRBV5-4,TGTGCCAGCAGCCTAGGTCACCAGGGCTACGAGCAGTACTTC,CASSLGHQGYEQYF
TRBJ1-5,.,TRBD1,TRBV4-1,TGCGCCAGCAGCCAAGATAACAGGGGAAGCAATCAGCCCCAGCATTTT,CASSQDNRGSNQPQHF
TRBJ1-4,once,.,TRBV9,TGTGCCAGCAGCGTAGTGGGAGGGCCTAATGAAAAACTGTTTTTT,CASSVVGGPNEKLFF
TRBJ2-5,.,TRBD2,TRBV7-6,TGTGCCAGCAGCTTAATCGGGGGGGTACAAGAGACCCAGTACTTC,CASSLIGGVQETQYF
TRBJ1-6,.,TRBD1,TRBV19,TGTGCCAGTAGTCTACCACAGGGGAACTCCTATAATTCACCCCTCCACTTT,CASSLPQGNSYNSPLHF
TRBJ1-6,.,.,TRBV11-2,TGTGCCAGCAGCTTGCCCCCGAGGGGGGGGATGGATTCACCCCTCCACTTT,CASSLPPRGGMDSPLHF
TRBJ1-2,.,.,TRBV15,TGTGCCACCAGCAGAGATGGGGGTTTAGATGGCTACACCTTC,CATSRDGGLDGYTF
TRBJ2-1,.,.,TRBV6-5,TGTGCCAGCAGGAGAGTGAATGAGCAGTTCTTC,CASRRVNEQFF
TRBJ2-1,.,.,TRBV6-5,TGTGCCAGCAGTGCGGACGCTACCGGGGAGGATGAGCAGTTCTTC,CASSADATGEDEQFF
TRBJ2-5,.,TRBD2,TRBV9,TGTGCCAGCAGCGTAGTCGGACTAGCGTCAGAGACCCAGTACTTC,CASSVVGLASETQYF
TRBJ1-2,.,.,TRBV27,TGTGCCAGCAGTTTATACGGCCAGTCAGGGTTTGGCTACACCTTC,CASSLYGQSGFGYTF
TRBJ2-7,.,TRBD1,TRBV28,TGTGCCAGCAGCTCGACAGGGGCAAGGACCTACGAGCAGTACTTC,CASSSTGARTYEQYF
TRBJ2-3,.,.,TRBV18,TGTGCCAGCTCGCACACAACTACCACATCCGGGGCCACAATTACGCAGTATTTT,CASSHTTTTSGATITQYF